Below, 5 T cell receptor beta chains from the same sample are listed, as sequenced in a study of cytomegalovirus exposure and HLA in healthy donors. Researchers ran the PCR with 60 Vbeta and 13 Jbeta primers. Clones were read by immunoSEQ multiplex PCR, and TCRdb kept only the in-frame ones, dropping some. The sample consists of about 130,000 clones, 75% to 85% of them appearing once. The material sequenced was PBMCs. The receptors originated from a male donor in good health and CMV-seronegative.

The chain uses TRBV4-2 and TRBJ2-7; tentative D call: TRBD2 (7 bases). V was clipped by 1 base and J by 1 base, with 23 bases between them. The CDR3 contains 19 residues. Germline values: CDR1 LGHNA, CDR2 YNFKEQ. The CDR3 DNA reads TGTGCCAGCAGCCAAGGTGGCCTGCTAGGGGGGGGCTTATCCTACGAGCAGTACTTC. It codes for CASSQGGLLGGGLSYEQYF.

The rearrangement links TRBV27 to TRBJ1-2, with unresolved D. Per the germline V gene, CDR1 is MNHEY and CDR2 is SMNVEV (reference sequence). Between the trimmed V and J ends, which lost 0 bases and 7 bases, there was a span of 3 bases. The CDR3 covers 11 residues. The CDR3 DNA reads as TGTGCCAGCAGTTTATCCCTTGGCTACACCTTC. It is translated as CASSLSLGYTF.

The chain recombines TRBV4-2 with TRBJ1-2; D is uncertain. V lost 0 bases, J lost 3 bases, and 11 bases lay in between. The CDR3 runs to 15 residues. The germline gives CDR1 LGHNA, CDR2 YNFKEQ. CDR3 bases: TGTGCCAGCAGCCAAGATATTCGGTCGGACTATGGCTACACCTTC. Translation: CASSQDIRSDYGYTF.

This rearrangement joins TRBV5-1 to TRBJ2-2; weak D call: TRBD1 (5 bases). The CDR3 has 15 residues. With 4 bases removed from V and 1 base from J, the gap between germline ends came to 11 bases. The germline CDR1 and CDR2 sequences are SGHRS and YFSETQ. DNA for the CDR3: TGCGCCAGCAGCCCTAGGACAATGAACACCGGGGAGCTGTTTTTT. It yields the protein CASSPRTMNTGELFF.

V usage is TRBV19 and J usage is TRBJ1-4; D perhaps matches TRBD1 (5 bases). CDR1 and CDR2 (germline): LNHDA, SQIVND (reference sequence). V was clipped by 6 bases and J by 8 bases, with 16 bases between them. The CDR3 has 14 amino acids. CDR3 residues: CASSPDIVGEKLFF. The CDR3 DNA reads TGTGCCAGTAGCCCGGACATTGTCGGAGAAAAACTGTTTTTT.